This entry describes one TCR beta chain. The target antigen is unknown. The PCR primers covered 54 TRBV and 13 TRBJ segments. Pre-culture CD4+ samples were sequenced deeply, targeting roughly 200,000 T cell genomes. Produced via immunoSEQ multiplex PCR; TCRdb's table is partial and in-frame only. The repertoire holds 65,000 to 95,000 clones, with roughly 77% as singletons. These data come from a study of T cell repertoires and HLA-DP antigens. Study in general: DNA input averaged approximately 220 ng in sorted CD137+CD4+ and roughly 1.2 ug in pre-culture CD4+.

The CDR3 consists of 14 residues. V was cut by 5 bases and J by 0 bases, with 10 bases left in between. The germline V gene has CDR1 LNHNV and CDR2 YYDKDF (reference sequence). This TCR came from a man between 60 and 75 years old in good health and CMV-seronegative. The sequencing input was CD4+ T cells from PBMCs. This chain joins TRBV15 and TRBJ2-5; D is unresolved. The CDR3 loop reads CATSWLGDQETQYF. The CDR3 DNA is TGTGCCACCAGCTGGCTTGGGGACCAAGAGACCCAGTACTTC.